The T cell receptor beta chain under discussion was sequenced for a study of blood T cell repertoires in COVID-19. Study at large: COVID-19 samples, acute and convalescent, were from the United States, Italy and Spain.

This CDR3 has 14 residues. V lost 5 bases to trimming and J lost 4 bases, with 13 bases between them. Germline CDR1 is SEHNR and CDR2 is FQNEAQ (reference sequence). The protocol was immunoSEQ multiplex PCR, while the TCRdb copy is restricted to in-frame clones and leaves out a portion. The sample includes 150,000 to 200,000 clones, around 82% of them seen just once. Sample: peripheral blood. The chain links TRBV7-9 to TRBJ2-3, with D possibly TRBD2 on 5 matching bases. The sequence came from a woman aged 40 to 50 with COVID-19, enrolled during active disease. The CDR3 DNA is TGTGCCAGCAGCCCGACACTAGGGCCAGATACGCAGTATTTT. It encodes CASSPTLGPDTQYF.